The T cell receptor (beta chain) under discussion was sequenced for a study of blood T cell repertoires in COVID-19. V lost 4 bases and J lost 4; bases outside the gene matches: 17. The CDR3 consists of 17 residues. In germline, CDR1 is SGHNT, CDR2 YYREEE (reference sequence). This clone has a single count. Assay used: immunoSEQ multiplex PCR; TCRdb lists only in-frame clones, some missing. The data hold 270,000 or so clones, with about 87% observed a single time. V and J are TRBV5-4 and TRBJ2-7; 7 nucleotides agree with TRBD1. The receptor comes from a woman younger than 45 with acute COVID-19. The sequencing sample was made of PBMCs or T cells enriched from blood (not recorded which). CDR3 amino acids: CASSGQDTGMGSYEQYF. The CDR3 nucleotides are TGTGCCAGCAGCGGACAGGACACAGGGATGGGTTCGTACGAGCAGTACTTC.